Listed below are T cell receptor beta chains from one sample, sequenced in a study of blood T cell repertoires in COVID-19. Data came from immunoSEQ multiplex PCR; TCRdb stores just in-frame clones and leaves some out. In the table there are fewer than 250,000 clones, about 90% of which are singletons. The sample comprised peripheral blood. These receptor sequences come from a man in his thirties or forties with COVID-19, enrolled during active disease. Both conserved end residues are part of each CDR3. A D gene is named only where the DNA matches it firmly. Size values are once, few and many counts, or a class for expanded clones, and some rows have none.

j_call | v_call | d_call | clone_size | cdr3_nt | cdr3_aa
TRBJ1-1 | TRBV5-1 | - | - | TGCGCCAGCAGCTTGGTATTGAACACTGAAGCTTTCTTT | CASSLVLNTEAFF
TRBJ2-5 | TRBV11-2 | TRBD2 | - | TGTGCCAGCAGGAGCATAGCGGGGGGGAAGGGAGAGACCCAGTACTTC | CASRSIAGGKGETQYF
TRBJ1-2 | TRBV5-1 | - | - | TGCGCCAGCAGCCCTGGGACCGCGGGAGGGGGCTACACCTTC | CASSPGTAGGGYTF
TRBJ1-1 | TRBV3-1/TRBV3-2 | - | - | TGTGCCAGCAGCCGACAACTTAACACTGAAGCTTTCTTT | CASSRQLNTEAFF
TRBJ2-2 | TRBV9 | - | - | TGTGCCAGCAGCCCCTCGTATCTAGGCGGGACTAACACCGGGGAGCTGTTTTTT | CASSPSYLGGTNTGELFF
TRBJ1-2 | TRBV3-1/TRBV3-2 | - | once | TGTGCCAGCAGCCAAGATCTGTCGGGAGTCTATGGCTACACCTTC | CASSQDLSGVYGYTF
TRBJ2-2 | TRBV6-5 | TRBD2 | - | TGTGCCAGCAGTTCCCCCGGGACTAGTTCAACCGGGGAGCTGTTTTTT | CASSSPGTSSTGELFF
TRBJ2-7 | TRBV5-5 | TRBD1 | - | TGTGCCAGCAGCTTGGCCGGGACAGGGTCCTACGAGCAGTACTTC | CASSLAGTGSYEQYF
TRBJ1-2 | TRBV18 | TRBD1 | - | TGTGCCAGCTCACCTTCGGGACAGAACTATGGCTACACCTTC | CASSPSGQNYGYTF
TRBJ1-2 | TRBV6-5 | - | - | TGTGCCAGCAGGCGGACGACAGATAACTATGGCTACACCTTC | CASRRTTDNYGYTF
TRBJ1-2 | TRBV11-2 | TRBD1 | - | TGTGCCAGCAGCCTACGACAGGGGGTCTATGGCTACACCTTC | CASSLRQGVYGYTF
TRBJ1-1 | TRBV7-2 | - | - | TGTGCCAGCAGCTCCCACGGTCACACTGAAGCTTTCTTT | CASSSHGHTEAFF
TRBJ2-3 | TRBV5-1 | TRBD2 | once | TGCGCCAGCAGCCGCCCTGGGGCGGGGGGCCTCACAGATACGCAGTATTTT | CASSRPGAGGLTDTQYF
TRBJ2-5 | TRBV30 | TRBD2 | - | TGTGCCTGGAGTTTAACTAGCGGGGGTACCGGGACCCAGTACTTC | CAWSLTSGGTGTQYF
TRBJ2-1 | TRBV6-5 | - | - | TGTGCCAGCGGATCCCCGGGACACCTTTACAATGAGCAGTTCTTC | CASGSPGHLYNEQFF
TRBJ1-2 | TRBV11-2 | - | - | TGTGCCAGCAGCGGTCAGGGGCAGGTATACTATGGCTACACCTTC | CASSGQGQVYYGYTF
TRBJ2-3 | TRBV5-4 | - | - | TGTGCCAGCAACTCCGCAACCGGGACTGTCACAGATACGCAGTATTTT | CASNSATGTVTDTQYF
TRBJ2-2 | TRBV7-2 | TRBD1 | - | TGTGCCATCCGCGCCGGGACAGGGGGCACCGGGGAGCTGTTTTTT | CAIRAGTGGTGELFF
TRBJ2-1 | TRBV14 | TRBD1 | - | TGTGCCAGCAGCCAAGGAACGGGGACAGGAAGGAGGAAAGCTCACTCCCCCAATGAGCAGTTCTTC | CASSQGTGTGRRKAHSPNEQFF
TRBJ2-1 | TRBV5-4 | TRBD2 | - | TGTGCCAGCAGCCCGGGGGGGCCTATGCATGAGCAGTTCTTC | CASSPGGPMHEQFF
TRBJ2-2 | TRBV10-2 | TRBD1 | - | TGCGCCAGTAAAGGACAGGGTGGGACCGGGGAGCTGTTTTTT | CASKGQGGTGELFF
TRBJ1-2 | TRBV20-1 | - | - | TGCAGTGCTAGTTTGGGGGCCAGCTATGGCTACACCTTC | CSASLGASYGYTF
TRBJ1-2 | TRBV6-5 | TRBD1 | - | TGTGCCAGCAGCAAGGACAGGGTGGCCGGGGGCTACACCTTC | CASSKDRVAGGYTF
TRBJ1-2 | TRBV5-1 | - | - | TGCGCCAGCAGTTCATTCGCCCAGACAGGTTATGGCTACACCTTC | CASSSFAQTGYGYTF
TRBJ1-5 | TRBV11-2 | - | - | TGTGCCAGCAGCTTAGGGAGGGCTAGCAATCAGCCCCAGCATTTT | CASSLGRASNQPQHF
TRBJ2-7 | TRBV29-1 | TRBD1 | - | TGCAGCGCTAGACAGGGCACCTACGAGCAGTACTTC | CSARQGTYEQYF
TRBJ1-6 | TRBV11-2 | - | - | TGTGCCAGCAGCTCCGTGAGGGGGAGAGGGAATTCACCCCTCCACTTT | CASSSVRGRGNSPLHF
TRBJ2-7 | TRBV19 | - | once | TGTGCCAGTAGTTCACAGCCTTCCTCCTACGAGCAGTACTTC | CASSSQPSSYEQYF
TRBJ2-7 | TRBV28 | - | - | TGTGCCAGCAGTTTTAGCAGGGTCTCCCACGAGCAGTACTTC | CASSFSRVSHEQYF
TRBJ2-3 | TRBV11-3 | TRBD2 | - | TGTGCCAGCAGCCCAGCGGGGAGAACAGATACGCAGTATTTT | CASSPAGRTDTQYF
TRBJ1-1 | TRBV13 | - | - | TGTGCCAGCAGCTCTTACATGAACACTGAAGCTTTCTTT | CASSSYMNTEAFF
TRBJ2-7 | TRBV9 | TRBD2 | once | TGTGCCAGCAGCGTAGGGGAGGGCTCCCTCTACGAGCAGTACTTC | CASSVGEGSLYEQYF
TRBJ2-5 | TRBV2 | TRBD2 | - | TGTGCCAGCAGTGTGAATAGCGGGAGTCAAGAGACCCAGTACTTC | CASSVNSGSQETQYF
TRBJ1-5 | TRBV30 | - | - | TGTGCCTGGCGCGGAGGGGCAGAGCAGCCCCAGCATTTT | CAWRGGAEQPQHF
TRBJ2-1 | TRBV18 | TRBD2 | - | TGTGCCAGCTCACCACTTGCTAGCGGGGGAGACAATGAGCAGTTCTTC | CASSPLASGGDNEQFF
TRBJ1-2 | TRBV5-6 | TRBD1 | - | TGTGCCAGCAGCTTGACAGGGGGCACCTATGGCTACACCTTC | CASSLTGGTYGYTF
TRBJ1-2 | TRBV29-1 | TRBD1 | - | TGCAGCGTTGGACCGACAGGGGGCGGCTATGGCTACACCTTC | CSVGPTGGGYGYTF
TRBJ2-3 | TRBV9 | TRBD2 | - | TGTGCCAGGCCCGGGCGGGGGTGCACAGATACGCAGTATTTT | CARPGRGCTDTQYF
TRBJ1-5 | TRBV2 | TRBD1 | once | TGTGCCAGCAACGACAGGGGGCTAGGTCAGCCCCAGCATTTT | CASNDRGLGQPQHF
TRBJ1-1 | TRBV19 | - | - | TGTGCCAGTAGTACCCTCCCGGGTTGGAGGAACACTGAAGCTTTCTTT | CASSTLPGWRNTEAFF
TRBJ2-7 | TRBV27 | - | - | TGTGCCAGCCGACGAACACGCAGGGGTAGCTCCTACGAGCAGTACTTC | CASRRTRRGSSYEQYF
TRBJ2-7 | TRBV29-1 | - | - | TGCAGCGTTGCAGGTGGCAGCTCCTACGAGCAGTACTTC | CSVAGGSSYEQYF
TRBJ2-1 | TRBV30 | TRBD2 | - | TGTGCCTGGAACCGGGGACTAGCGGGGGGGTTCTCAGACAATGAGCAGTTCTTC | CAWNRGLAGGFSDNEQFF
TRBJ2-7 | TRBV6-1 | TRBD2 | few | TGTGCCAGCAGTGTCCCTAGCGGGGGGGGATCCTACGAGCAGTACTTC | CASSVPSGGGSYEQYF
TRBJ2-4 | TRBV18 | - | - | TGTGCCAGCTCACCATACGGCAAAAACATTCAGTACTTC | CASSPYGKNIQYF
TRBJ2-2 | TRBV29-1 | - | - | TGCAGCGTTGAAGCTAGCGTGGCCGGGGAGCTGTTTTTT | CSVEASVAGELFF
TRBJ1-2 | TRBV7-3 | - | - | TGTGCCAGCAGCCCGAGGCAGGGGAGGGATGGCTACACCTTC | CASSPRQGRDGYTF
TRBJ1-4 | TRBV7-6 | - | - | TGTGCCAGCAGCTTATCGGGAACAACTAATGAAAAACTGTTTTTT | CASSLSGTTNEKLFF
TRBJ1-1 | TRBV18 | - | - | TGTGCCAGCTCACCACCTCAGGAGGGAGACACTGAAGCTTTCTTT | CASSPPQEGDTEAFF
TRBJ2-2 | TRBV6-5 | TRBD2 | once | TGTGCCAGCAGTTACCAGCGGGGGGACACCGGGGAGCTGTTTTTT | CASSYQRGDTGELFF
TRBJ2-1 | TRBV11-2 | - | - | TGTGCCAGCAGCTTAATCCCAGGCTTTTGGGATGAGCAGTTCTTC | CASSLIPGFWDEQFF
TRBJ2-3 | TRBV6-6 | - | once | TGTGCCAGCAGTCGGACATTTGGGGACTTTACAGATACGCAGTATTTT | CASSRTFGDFTDTQYF
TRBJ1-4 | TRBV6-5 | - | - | TGTGCCAGCAGCCCATTTTCGCAGGCTAATGAAAAACTGTTTTTT | CASSPFSQANEKLFF
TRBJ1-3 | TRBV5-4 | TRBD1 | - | TGTGCCAGCAGCTTTCGACAGGGGGCTGGAAACACCATATATTTT | CASSFRQGAGNTIYF
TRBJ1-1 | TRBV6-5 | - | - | TGTGCCAGCATTTTCGTGGCAGGGGTACCCACTGAAGCTTTCTTT | CASIFVAGVPTEAFF
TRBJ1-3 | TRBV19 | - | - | TGTGCCAGTAGTACCCTAACAGGGTGGTCTGGAAACACCATATATTTT | CASSTLTGWSGNTIYF
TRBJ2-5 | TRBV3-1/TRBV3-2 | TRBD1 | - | TGTGCCAGCAGCCGCGGGACAGGGGGAAAGACCCAGTACTTC | CASSRGTGGKTQYF
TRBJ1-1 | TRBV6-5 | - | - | TGTGCCAGCACTTCAGGGAGGCGGACTAACACTGAAGCTTTCTTT | CASTSGRRTNTEAFF
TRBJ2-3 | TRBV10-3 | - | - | TGTGCCATCAGTGACGGGGGAGGTACGCAGTATTTT | CAISDGGGTQYF